One and the same sample provided the 17 T cell receptor beta chains below, sequenced in a study of graft-versus-host responses after intestinal transplantation. Data came from immunoSEQ multiplex PCR; TCRdb stores just in-frame clones and leaves some out. The repertoire holds around 130,000 clones, roughly 92% seen once, with roughly 0.17% in the top ten. Their cognate antigens are unknown. Sequenced here: unstimulated CD4+ T cells sorted from spleen or lymph node cells, sampled before intestinal transplant. The receptor set was obtained from a human donor who received an intestinal transplant.

The J gene is TRBJ1-1, the V gene TRBV19, with unresolved D. Germline CDR1 reads LNHDA; CDR2 reads SQIVND (reference sequence). The CDR3 has 14 amino acids. V was pared by 6 bases and J by 4 bases, with 15 bases between. This chain's CDR3 is CASSRHGSPTEAFF. The CDR3 DNA sequence: TGTGCCAGTAGCAGACACGGGTCTCCCACTGAAGCTTTCTTT.

This clone has a single count. The V call is TRBV2, the J call TRBJ2-1, with no clear D. This CDR3 is built from 12 residues. Germline V gene sequence: CDR1 SNHLY, CDR2 FYNNEI. V was pared by 6 bases and J by 3 bases, with 6 bases between. The CDR3 sequence: CASRTDYNEQFF. CDR3 in DNA: TGTGCCAGCAGAACAGACTACAATGAGCAGTTCTTC.

The chain is built from TRBV6-6 and TRBJ1-2; D not resolved. The length of the CDR3 is 11 residues. The germline V gene encodes CDR1 MNHNY and CDR2 SVGAGI (reference sequence). V shed 4 bases and J shed 4 bases, with 4 bases lying between them. CDR3 nucleotide sequence: TGTGCCAGCAGTTGGGGCTATGGCTACACCTTC. It yields the protein CASSWGYGYTF.

For the CDR3, the DNA is TGTGCCACCTCGCGGACGACAGGGGGGGAGACCCAGTACTTC. It codes for CATSRTTGGETQYF. The V call is TRBV4-2, the J call TRBJ2-5, with TRBD1 matching over 9 bases. Trimming removed 10 bases from V and 5 bases from J; junction bases left unmatched: 11. There are 14 residues in the CDR3. The V gene's germline CDR1 is LGHNA and CDR2 YNFKEQ.

This chain uses TRBV6-5 with TRBJ2-2; D ambiguous. Deletions cut 7 bases from V and 1 base from J, with 10 bases between. Per germline, CDR1 MNHEY and CDR2 SVGAGI. The CDR3 runs 14 residues. CDR3 DNA: TGTGCCAGCATGAGGACCCGGAACACCGGGGAGCTGTTTTTT. Amino acids: CASMRTRNTGELFF.

The chain uses TRBV15 and TRBJ1-3; D remains ambiguous. CDR1 LNHNV and CDR2 YYDKDF come from the germline V gene (reference sequence). This CDR3 has 16 residues. Trimming removed 2 bases from V and 8 bases from J, with 19 bases in between. For the CDR3, the DNA is TGTGCCACCAGCAGACGCCCCCAGAGGACGGGCGACACCATATATTTT. Translating gives CATSRRPQRTGDTIYF.

CDR3 loop: CASSLASNTDTQYF. CDR3 nucleotides: TGTGCCAGCAGCTTGGCCTCAAACACAGATACGCAGTATTTT. The chain joins TRBV5-4 to TRBJ2-3; D is ambiguous. V dropped 0 bases and J dropped 2 bases, with 7 bases sitting between them. The CDR3 spans 14 residues. Germline V CDR1 and CDR2: SGHNT, YYREEE (reference sequence).

The chain uses TRBV5-6 and TRBJ2-4; D unclear. Germline V gene sequence: CDR1 SGHDT, CDR2 YYEEEE. V lost 4 bases and J 6 bases, leaving 17 bases between the germline ends. The CDR3 covers 15 residues. The CDR3 DNA reads as TGTGCCAGCAGCCGCACCTGGCGGAGATCAAACATTCAGTACTTC. Amino acids: CASSRTWRRSNIQYF. Supplemented by reference TRBV5-6 and TRBJ2-4, the full variable domain reads DAGVTQSPTHLIKTRGQQVTLRCSPKSGHDTVSWYQQALGQGPQFIFQYYEEEERQRGNFPDRFSGHQFPNYSSELNVNALLLGDSALYLCASSRTWRRSNIQYFGAGTRLSVL.

This clone was recorded only once. The V gene is TRBV5-1, the J gene TRBJ2-3; D is uncertain. The CDR3 is 14 residues long. V dropped 2 bases and J dropped 0 bases, with 7 bases sitting between them. Germline CDR1 and CDR2: SGHRS and YFSETQ. The CDR3 protein is CASSFNPSTDTQYF. The CDR3 nucleotides are TGCGCCAGCAGCTTCAACCCTAGCACAGATACGCAGTATTTT.

This sequence joins TRBV30 and TRBJ2-2; TRBD2 is a possible D gene (6 bases). Trimming pared 1 base from V and 1 base from J, leaving 7 bases between. Germline CDR1 GTSNPN, CDR2 SVGIG (reference sequence). This CDR3 spans 14 amino acids. Here the CDR3 DNA reads TGTGCCTGGAGTGAGCGGGTGAACACCGGGGAGCTGTTTTTT. Encoded protein: CAWSERVNTGELFF.

This clone was seen only once. The chain carries TRBV7-3 and TRBJ2-1; 11 bases agree with TRBD1. V lost 5 bases, J lost 7 bases, and 4 bases stayed unmatched. CDR3 size: 14 residues. Germline V lookup: CDR1 SGHTA, CDR2 FQGTGA. This CDR3 reads CASSPDRGRNEQFF. CDR3 nucleotide sequence: TGTGCCAGCAGCCCGGACAGGGGGCGTAATGAGCAGTTCTTC.

The chain employs TRBV5-1 and TRBJ1-2; D remains ambiguous. Trimming removed 0 bases at V and 6 bases at J, with 12 bases between. CDR3 length: 14 residues. Germline CDR1 reads SGHRS; CDR2 reads YFSETQ. DNA of the CDR3: TGCGCCAGCAGCTTGGGGACCGCAACGCATGGCTACACCTTC. Translated: CASSLGTATHGYTF.

The chain is built from TRBV5-4 and TRBJ1-1; D is possibly TRBD1 (6 bases). CDR3 length: 13 residues. The V gene lost 4 bases and the J gene lost 0 bases, with 7 bases spanning the gap. Per germline, CDR1 SGHNT and CDR2 YYREEE (reference sequence). The CDR3 bases are TGTGCCAGCAGCCCAGGGGTGAACACTGAAGCTTTCTTT. Translating gives CASSPGVNTEAFF.

J is TRBJ1-5 and V is TRBV27, with TRBD1 as a possible D gene (5 bases). The V gene lost 5 bases and the J gene lost 7 bases, with 12 bases spanning the gap. The CDR3 covers 13 residues. CDR1 is MNHEY, CDR2 SMNVEV, per germline (reference sequence). CDR3 sequence: CASSEARGQPQHF. The CDR3 nucleotides read TGTGCCAGCAGTGAAGCCCGGGGCCAGCCCCAGCATTTT.

V is TRBV9 and J is TRBJ1-3, with 12 positions matching TRBD1. This CDR3 is 18 amino acids long. Trimming took 3 bases from V and 4 from J; bases not matched to a gene: 11. The germline gives CDR1 SGDLS, CDR2 YYNGEE. CDR3 bases: TGTGCCAGCAGCGCAGCCGGGACAGGGGGCTCGTGGGGAAACACCATATATTTT. It is translated as CASSAAGTGGSWGNTIYF.

V and J are TRBV6-5 and TRBJ2-7; D not resolved. The CDR3 totals 9 residues. V was shortened by 6 bases and J by 4 bases, with 1 base between the two germline ends. The germline V gene encodes CDR1 MNHEY and CDR2 SVGAGI. The CDR3 DNA reads as TGTGCCAGCAGATACGAGCAGTACTTC. This translates into CASRYEQYF.

The rearrangement links TRBV11-2 to TRBJ1-1; 7 bases are shared with TRBD1. Germline CDR1 SGHAT, CDR2 FQNNGV. The V segment lost 0 bases and the J segment 8 bases; nucleotides outside the gene matches: 9. The CDR3 is 15 amino acids. The CDR3 DNA reads TGTGCCAGCAGCTTAGATTACTGGGCAGGGGGGGAAGCTTTCTTT. Residues: CASSLDYWAGGEAFF.